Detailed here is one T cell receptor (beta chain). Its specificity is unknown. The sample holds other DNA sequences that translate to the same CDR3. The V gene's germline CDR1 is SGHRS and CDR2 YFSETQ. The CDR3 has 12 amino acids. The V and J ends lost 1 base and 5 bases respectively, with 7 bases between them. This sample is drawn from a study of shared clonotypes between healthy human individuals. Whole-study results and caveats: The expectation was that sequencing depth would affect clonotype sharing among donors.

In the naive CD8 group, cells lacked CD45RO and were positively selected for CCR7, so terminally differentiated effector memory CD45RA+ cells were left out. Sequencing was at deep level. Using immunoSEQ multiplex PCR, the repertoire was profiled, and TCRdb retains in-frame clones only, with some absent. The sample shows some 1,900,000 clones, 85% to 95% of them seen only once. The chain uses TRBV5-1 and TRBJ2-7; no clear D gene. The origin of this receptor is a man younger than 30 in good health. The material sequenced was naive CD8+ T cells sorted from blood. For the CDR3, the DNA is TGCGCCAGCAGCTTGCTGGCCGACGAGCAGTACTTC. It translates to CASSLLADEQYF. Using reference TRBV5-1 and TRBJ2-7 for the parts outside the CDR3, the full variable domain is KAGVTQTPRYLIKTRGQQVTLSCSPISGHRSVSWYQQTPGQGLQFLFEYFSETQRNKGNFPGRFSGRQFSNSRSEMNVSTLELGDSALYLCASSLLADEQYFGPGTRLTVT.